The 27 T cell receptor beta chains below were found in one sample sequenced in a study of shared clonotypes between healthy human individuals. Method: immunoSEQ multiplex PCR; TCRdb's copy keeps in-frame clones and lacks some. The sample holds fewer than 350,000 clones, roughly 87% seen once. Sequenced material: memory CD8+ T cells sorted from blood. As for subset: CD45RO+ cells pooled with CCR7-negative TemRA cells. These receptors came from a man aged 18 to 30 in good health.

The chain links TRBV27 to TRBJ2-7; 8 nucleotides line up with TRBD1. The CDR3 runs to 15 residues. After removal of 2 bases from V and 0 bases from J, the junction contained 3 bases not matched to a gene. CDR1 is MNHEY, CDR2 SMNVEV, per germline (reference sequence). CDR3 protein: CASSLTGGSSYEQYF. The CDR3 nucleotides read TGTGCCAGCAGTTTAACAGGGGGAAGCTCCTACGAGCAGTACTTC.

This sequence joins TRBV7-6 and TRBJ2-7; D unresolved. The CDR3 sequence is 14 residues long. The germline V and J ends were trimmed by 5 bases and 3 bases, with 14 bases remaining between them. The germline CDR1 and CDR2 sequences are SGHVS and FNYEAQ. Written as DNA, the CDR3 is TGTGCCAGCAGCCCTCAGGCATCTCTCTACGAGCAGTACTTC. This sequence encodes CASSPQASLYEQYF.

The chain combines TRBV4-2 with TRBJ1-5, with D maybe TRBD1 (5 bases). Germline CDR1 reads LGHNA; CDR2 reads YNFKEQ. The V end was cut by 1 base, the J end by 0 bases, with 16 bases between. The CDR3 is made up of 18 amino acids. In DNA form, the CDR3 reads TGTGCCAGCAGCCAAGCCCTGCGGGGGATGGATAGCAATCAGCCCCAGCATTTT. It codes for CASSQALRGMDSNQPQHF.

The chain recombines TRBV27 with TRBJ1-5; weak D call: TRBD1 (6 bases). This CDR3 region has 16 residues. Germline V CDR1 and CDR2: MNHEY, SMNVEV (reference sequence). V was cut by 3 bases and J by 2 bases, with 14 bases left in between. CDR3 sequence (DNA): TGTGCCAGCAGTTTGGAGGGGGATGGGGGCAATCAGCCCCAGCATTTT. Protein: CASSLEGDGGNQPQHF.

A note on this clone: This specimen includes other DNA sequences encoding the same CDR3. The chain joins TRBV11-2 to TRBJ2-7; D unresolved. The V and J ends lost 5 bases and 2 bases respectively, with 7 bases between them. The CDR3 totals 12 residues. CDR1 SGHAT and CDR2 FQNNGV come from the germline V gene. CDR3 sequence: CASSPVPYEQYF. Here the CDR3 DNA reads TGTGCCAGCAGCCCCGTCCCCTACGAGCAGTACTTC.

V is TRBV5-6 and J is TRBJ2-5; either TRBD1 or TRBD2 may fit D (5 bases each). V lost 4 bases, J lost 2 bases, and 21 bases lay in between. Germline CDR1 reads SGHDT; CDR2 reads YYEEEE. The CDR3 sequence is 17 residues long. In nucleotides, the CDR3 is TGTGCCAGCAGCCCTACGGGGCAGCTCCTTTTGCAAGAGACCCAGTACTTC. Amino acid sequence: CASSPTGQLLLQETQYF. Together with reference TRBV5-6 and TRBJ2-5, the CDR3 gives the full variable domain: DAGVTQSPTHLIKTRGQQVTLRCSPKSGHDTVSWYQQALGQGPQFIFQYYEEEERQRGNFPDRFSGHQFPNYSSELNVNALLLGDSALYLCASSPTGQLLLQETQYFGPGTRLLVL.

The rearrangement links TRBV6-5 to TRBJ1-2, with D hard to call. CDR3 length: 13 amino acids. CDR1 is MNHEY, CDR2 SVGAGI, per germline. Trimming cost V 6 bases and J 4 bases, with 12 bases left between them. CDR3 protein: CASSPDGFYGYTF. Here the CDR3 DNA reads TGTGCCAGCAGCCCGGACGGGTTCTATGGCTACACCTTC.

The rearrangement joins TRBV10-1 to TRBJ2-3; 9 bases match TRBD2. Germline V gene data show CDR1 as WNHNN and CDR2 as SYGVQD (reference sequence). V lost 4 bases to trimming and J lost 2 bases; unmatched junction nucleotides: 4. This CDR3 is built from 15 residues. The CDR3 DNA reads as TGCGCCAGCAGTGGGACTAGCGAGTACACAGATACGCAGTATTTT. Translating it yields CASSGTSEYTDTQYF.

This chain joins TRBV15 and TRBJ2-5; tentative D call: TRBD2 (5 bases). Trimming pared 4 bases from V and 5 bases from J, leaving 11 bases between. Germline V gene sequence: CDR1 LNHNV, CDR2 YYDKDF (reference sequence). This CDR3 comprises 13 residues. This CDR3 reads CATSNGNMETQYF. DNA for the CDR3: TGTGCCACCAGCAACGGGAACATGGAGACCCAGTACTTC.

This chain links TRBV29-1 with TRBJ2-7; TRBD2 matches at 12 bases. CDR1 is SQVTM, CDR2 ANQGSEA, per germline. Trimming took 7 bases from V and 5 from J; bases not matched to a gene: 3. The CDR3 spans 12 residues. The CDR3 here is CSGTSGVNEQYF. In DNA form, the CDR3 reads TGCAGCGGGACTAGCGGGGTCAACGAGCAGTACTTC.

The V gene is TRBV6-6, the J gene TRBJ2-7; D uncertain. V was cut by 6 bases and J by 4 bases, with 7 bases left in between. CDR1 and CDR2 (germline): MNHNY, SVGAGI (reference sequence). CDR3 length equals 11 residues. The CDR3 loop is CASRQEYEQYF. The CDR3 DNA sequence: TGTGCCAGCAGGCAAGAATACGAGCAGTACTTC.

The chain combines TRBV10-3 with TRBJ2-3; 9 bases map to TRBD1. The CDR3 has 12 residues. Trimming at V came to 8 bases and at J to 4 bases, leaving 1 base not matched to a gene. The germline CDR1 and CDR2 sequences are ENHRY and SYGVKD. The CDR3 protein is CAIGTGPDTQYF. As DNA, the CDR3 is TGTGCCATCGGGACAGGGCCAGATACGCAGTATTTT.

This clone has more than one count but fewer than ten. The rearrangement joins TRBV2 to TRBJ2-3; TRBD2 matches at 11 bases. V shed 7 bases, J shed 2 bases, and the junction held 14 bases outside the gene matches. From germline, CDR1 is SNHLY and CDR2 FYNNEI. The CDR3 contains 18 residues. CDR3 in amino acids: CASNPGTSGGRHTDTQYF. Here the CDR3 DNA reads TGTGCCAGCAATCCTGGAACTAGCGGGGGTCGACACACAGATACGCAGTATTTT.

The chain uses TRBV4-3 and TRBJ2-7; 10 bases agree with TRBD2. This CDR3 is 16 amino acids long. Germline CDR1 is LGHNA and CDR2 is YSLEER. V dropped 3 bases and J dropped 5; count of bases not matched to a gene: 10. CDR3 in DNA: TGCGCCAGCAGCCAGGTACCTAGCGGGAGTATGAACGAGCAGTACTTC. Translating gives CASSQVPSGSMNEQYF.

The chain carries TRBV7-8 and TRBJ2-7; TRBD1 agrees at 12 bases. Germline V gene data show CDR1 as SGHVS and CDR2 as FQNEAQ. Trimming took 5 bases from V and 6 from J; bases not matched to a gene: 5. The CDR3 length is 14 residues. The DNA for the CDR3 is TGTGCCAGCAGCCAGGGACAGGGGGCTGGCGAGCAGTACTTC. It specifies CASSQGQGAGEQYF.

The chain joins TRBV9 to TRBJ1-1; TRBD1 agrees at 8 bases. CDR1 and CDR2 from the germline V gene are SGDLS and YYNGEE. J lost 3 bases, V lost 3 bases, and 7 bases had no gene match. The length of the CDR3 is 15 residues. CDR3 sequence (DNA): TGTGCCAGCAGCGGGACAGGGATGGTGGACACTGAAGCTTTCTTT. Encoded protein: CASSGTGMVDTEAFF. Supplemented by reference TRBV9 and TRBJ1-1, the full variable domain reads DSGVTQTPKHLITATGQRVTLRCSPRSGDLSVYWYQQSLDQGLQFLIQYYNGEERAKGNILERFSAQQFPDLHSELNLSSLELGDSALYFCASSGTGMVDTEAFFGQGTRLTVV.

The chain combines TRBV28 with TRBJ2-7; 7 positions match TRBD1. Germline V gene lookup returns CDR1 MDHEN and CDR2 SYDVKM. This CDR3 region has 14 residues. Unmatched junction bases numbered 11, after V lost 6 bases and J lost 6 bases. CDR3 DNA: TGTGCCAGCAGCCCCGGGACAGCGTTTTTCGAGCAGTACTTC. Protein product: CASSPGTAFFEQYF.

The chain combines TRBV11-2 with TRBJ2-1; D might be TRBD1 (5 bases). The CDR3 contains 15 residues. V was cut by 0 bases and J by 6 bases, with 12 bases left in between. The germline CDR1 and CDR2 sequences are SGHAT and FQNNGV. The CDR3 protein is CASSLDPGFLNEQFF. In nucleotides, the CDR3 is TGTGCCAGCAGCTTAGATCCAGGGTTTCTCAATGAGCAGTTCTTC.

This chain links TRBV19 with TRBJ2-7; D is unclear. The V gene's germline CDR1 is LNHDA and CDR2 SQIVND (reference sequence). The CDR3 covers 15 residues. V was clipped by 3 bases and J by 0 bases, with 12 bases between them. The CDR3 sequence: CASSIGSLSSYEQYF. CDR3 in DNA: TGTGCCAGTAGTATCGGCAGCCTGAGCTCCTACGAGCAGTACTTC.

This chain uses TRBV9 with TRBJ2-7; D gene unclear. Trimming took off 0 bases at V and 1 base at J, with 8 bases between the two ends. The CDR3 has 14 residues. CDR1 is SGDLS, CDR2 YYNGEE, per germline. CDR3 sequence: CASSVDGRSYEQYF. Here the CDR3 DNA reads TGTGCCAGCAGCGTAGACGGCCGGTCCTACGAGCAGTACTTC.

The rearrangement links TRBV4-3 to TRBJ1-2; 8 bases line up with TRBD1. Trimming removed 3 bases from V and 4 bases from J; junction bases left unmatched: 10. This CDR3 is built from 16 residues. CDR1 and CDR2 from the germline V gene are LGHNA and YSLEER. DNA for the CDR3: TGCGCCAGCAGCCAGGGGGCACAGGGGACAGGCTATGGCTACACCTTC. Translation gives CASSQGAQGTGYGYTF.

The rearrangement joins TRBV4-3 to TRBJ1-3, with no clear D. V was clipped by 0 bases and J by 7 bases, with 19 bases between them. Germline V gene sequence: CDR1 LGHNA, CDR2 YSLEER. The CDR3 loop spans 17 amino acids. This CDR3 is CASSQERWPLVGNTIYF. CDR3 nucleotide sequence: TGCGCCAGCAGCCAAGAACGGTGGCCCTTAGTAGGGAACACCATATATTTT.

The gene calls are TRBV10-3 and TRBJ1-1; TRBD1 agrees at 7 bases. V trimming: 6 bases; J trimming: 4 bases; junction bases outside the gene matches: 8. This CDR3 is 14 amino acids long. The V gene's germline CDR1 is ENHRY and CDR2 SYGVKD. In DNA form, the CDR3 reads TGTGCCATCAGGGACAGGTCAGGTGGCACTGAAGCTTTCTTT. Translation gives CAIRDRSGGTEAFF.

This chain connects TRBV7-2 to TRBJ2-5, with a tentative D call TRBD2 (6 bases). V was shortened by 1 base and J by 3 bases, with 15 bases between the two germline ends. Germline CDR1 is SGHTA and CDR2 is FQGNSA. CDR3 length: 16 amino acids. The CDR3 spells CASSLVGGTSKETQYF. The CDR3 DNA reads TGTGCCAGCAGCTTAGTAGGAGGGACGAGCAAAGAGACCCAGTACTTC.

This chain links TRBV30 with TRBJ2-7, with TRBD2 matching 7 bases. Trimming cost V 5 bases and J 3 bases; bases outside gene matches: 19. The germline CDR1 and CDR2 sequences are GTSNPN and SVGIG (reference sequence). The CDR3 totals 17 residues. The CDR3 protein is CAWRISSYRGSHYEQYF. As DNA, the CDR3 is TGTGCCTGGCGAATTTCTTCGTACCGCGGGAGCCACTACGAGCAGTACTTC. Looking up the rest from reference TRBV30 and TRBJ2-7 gives the full variable domain: SQTIHQWPATLVQPVGSPLSLECTVEGTSNPNLYWYRQAAGRGLQLLFYSVGIGQISSEVPQNLSASRPQDRQFILSSKKLLLSDSGFYLCAWRISSYRGSHYEQYFGPGTRLTVT.

The genes are TRBV27 and TRBJ2-1; 11 positions agree with TRBD2. V trimming: 6 bases; J trimming: 2 bases; junction bases outside the gene matches: 3. There are 15 residues in the CDR3. Germline V gene data show CDR1 as MNHEY and CDR2 as SMNVEV (reference sequence). CDR3 sequence: CASSNSGRAYNEQFF. Here the CDR3 DNA reads TGTGCCAGCAGCAATAGCGGGAGGGCCTACAATGAGCAGTTCTTC.

This clone was detected once. The CDR3, as DNA: TGTGCCAGCAGTGTCTCGGGACTAGTAGAGACCCAGTACTTC. Protein product: CASSVSGLVETQYF. The chain carries TRBV2 and TRBJ2-5; 8 nucleotides line up with TRBD2. CDR1 and CDR2 (germline): SNHLY, FYNNEI. With 4 bases clipped from V and 4 bases from J, the junction kept 5 bases outside the gene matches. The CDR3 loop spans 14 amino acids.